These 5 T cell receptor beta chains originate from one sample sequenced in a study of blood T cell repertoires in COVID-19. Using immunoSEQ multiplex PCR, the repertoire was profiled, and TCRdb retains in-frame clones only, with some absent. The sample has about 230,000 clones; roughly 90% are singletons. What was sequenced was PBMCs or T cells enriched from blood (not recorded which). The receptors shown here come from a woman in her 30s with acute COVID-19.

The rearrangement joins TRBV4-3 to TRBJ1-5; a possible D gene is TRBD1 (5 bases). The germline CDR1 and CDR2 sequences are LGHNA and YSLEER. The CDR3 contains 16 residues. Trimming shortened V by 0 bases and J by 5 bases, and 14 bases separated the two germline ends. CDR3 sequence reads: CASSQDAAGSDQPQHF. CDR3 sequence (DNA): TGCGCCAGCAGCCAAGATGCGGCAGGGTCGGATCAGCCCCAGCATTTT.

This sequence joins TRBV7-9 and TRBJ2-1, with D uncertain. The V end was cut by 1 base, the J end by 3 bases, with 10 bases between. The CDR3 covers 15 residues. Germline V gene data show CDR1 as SEHNR and CDR2 as FQNEAQ (reference sequence). In DNA, the CDR3 is TGTGCCAGCAGCTTAGTCCGGGTCGTCTACAATGAGCAGTTCTTC. This gives the protein CASSLVRVVYNEQFF.

V is TRBV19 and J is TRBJ2-1; TRBD2 is a possible D gene (5 bases). Trimming left V 6 bases short and J 2 bases short, with 14 bases between. Germline V lookup: CDR1 LNHDA, CDR2 SQIVND (reference sequence). The CDR3 loop spans 15 amino acids. The CDR3 nucleotides are TGTGCCAGTAGCCCCGAGGGATTTCCCTACAATGAGCAGTTCTTC. It yields the protein CASSPEGFPYNEQFF.

This clone was counted once. V is TRBV5-1 and J is TRBJ2-5, with D unresolved. The CDR3 runs 15 residues. Trimming took 0 bases from V and 5 from J, leaving 14 bases between them. From germline, CDR1 is SGHRS and CDR2 YFSETQ. This CDR3 reads CASSLASVVTETQYF. In DNA form, the CDR3 reads TGCGCCAGCAGCTTGGCCTCTGTAGTAACGGAGACCCAGTACTTC.

The chain links TRBV4-3 to TRBJ2-1; 9 bases fit TRBD2. CDR3 length equals 16 residues. Trimming removed 0 bases from V and 7 bases from J; junction bases left unmatched: 7. The germline gives CDR1 LGHNA, CDR2 YSLEER. The chain's CDR3 is CASSQDVAGVSNEQFF. The CDR3 coding sequence is TGCGCCAGCAGCCAAGATGTAGCGGGGGTCAGTAATGAGCAGTTCTTC.